These 27 T cell receptor beta chains originate from one sample sequenced in a study of T-cell memory formation after mild COVID-19. One entry per CDR3 protein results from TCRdb running MiXCR on the 5' RACE reads. This table holds about 400,000 distinct CDR3 sequences, about 22% found once. The sequencing sample was made of PBMCs or a T cell subset sorted from them (not recorded which). These receptors all stem from an adult woman who had mild COVID-19 (a few samples of this study predate the infection). Cell type and time point are not known.

The J gene is TRBJ2-6, the V gene TRBV10-3; 8 positions match TRBD1. CDR3 size: 15 residues. V lost 6 bases to trimming and J lost 0 bases; unmatched junction nucleotides: 1. Germline-derived CDR1 and CDR2 are ENHRY and SYGVKD. The CDR3 sequence is CAIRDRDSGANVLTF. The CDR3 coding sequence is TGTGCCATCAGGGACAGGGACTCTGGGGCCAACGTCCTGACTTTC.

This chain links TRBV12-3 or TRBV12-4 with TRBJ2-7; 7 nucleotides line up with TRBD1. The V and J ends lost 3 bases and 6 bases, in that order; junction bases with no gene match: 5. The CDR3 is made up of 13 amino acids. The CDR3 spells CASSFLDRREQYF. CDR3 in DNA: TGTGCCAGCAGTTTCCTGGACAGGCGCGAGCAGTACTTC.

The chain has TRBV25-1 and TRBJ2-1, with 9 positions matching TRBD1. Germline lookup yields CDR1 MGHDK and CDR2 SYGVNS. Trimming cost V 4 bases and J 3 bases; bases outside gene matches: 4. This CDR3 has 15 amino acids. CDR3 amino acids: CASSVPGQGYNEQFF. Here the CDR3 DNA reads TGTGCCAGCAGTGTCCCGGGACAGGGCTACAATGAGCAGTTCTTC.

The sample holds a few counts of this clonotype. The rearrangement links TRBV6-2 or TRBV6-3 to TRBJ2-5; 9 bases are shared with TRBD2. Germline-derived CDR1 and CDR2 are MNHEY and SVGEGT. J gave up 2 bases and V 5 bases, and 0 bases lay outside the gene matches. The CDR3 sequence is 13 residues long. CDR3 protein: CASSGLAQETQYF. For the CDR3, the DNA is TGTGCCAGCAGTGGACTAGCGCAAGAGACCCAGTACTTC.

V is TRBV6-2 or TRBV6-3 and J is TRBJ1-5; TRBD1 matches at 8 bases. The CDR3 consists of 14 residues. With V trimmed by 4 bases and J by 5 bases, 4 bases remained unmatched. Per the germline V gene, CDR1 is MNHEY and CDR2 is SVGEGT. The CDR3 DNA sequence: TGTGCCAGCAGTTCGCTACAGGGGGATCAGCCCCAGCATTTT. This translates into CASSSLQGDQPQHF.

In its sample, this clonotype was seen many times. The V and J genes are TRBV5-1 and TRBJ1-2; D gene ambiguous. The V gene lost 0 bases and the J gene lost 0 bases, with 6 bases spanning the gap. The germline gives CDR1 SGHRS, CDR2 YFSETQ. This CDR3 contains 14 residues. The CDR3 bases are TGCGCCAGCAGCTTGGACAGTTCTAACTATGGCTACACCTTC. Its translation: CASSLDSSNYGYTF.

V gene TRBV15 combines with J gene TRBJ2-7, with D possibly TRBD1 on 6 matching bases. The V gene's germline CDR1 is LNHNV and CDR2 YYDKDF (reference sequence). The length of the CDR3 is 13 residues. V lost 4 bases, J lost 10 bases, and 17 bases lay in between. For the CDR3, the DNA is TGTGCCACCAGCAAGAGGGACACTGGGTCCCAGTACTTC. The encoded protein is CATSKRDTGSQYF.

On this clonotype: Sequence at one end of the junction differs from germline and may be a read error. This sequence joins TRBV7-7 and TRBJ2-1; D gene unclear. The CDR3 is 15 amino acids. Germline V CDR1 and CDR2: SSHAT, FNYEAQ (reference sequence). The CDR3 coding sequence is TGTGCTAGCAGCTTAGAGCTCGGTGCAACCGGTGAGCAGTTCTTC. It codes for CASSLELGATGEQFF.

This clonotype came up a few times. This rearrangement joins TRBV5-4 to TRBJ2-2; the D gene is possibly TRBD2 (6 bases). This CDR3 has 16 residues. The germline V gene encodes CDR1 SGHNT and CDR2 YYREEE (reference sequence). Trimming cost V 2 bases and J 2 bases, with 13 bases left between them. The CDR3 reads CASSFRREDNTGELFF. The CDR3 nucleotides are TGTGCCAGCAGCTTCCGCAGGGAGGATAACACCGGGGAGCTGTTTTTT.

V and J are TRBV7-2 and TRBJ1-5; D not certain. In germline, CDR1 is SGHTA, CDR2 FQGNSA. CDR3 length equals 13 residues. V lost 2 bases, J lost 7 bases, and 9 bases lay in between. The DNA for the CDR3 is TGTGCCAGCAGCTTACAGGACGCACAGCCCCAGCATTTT. As protein: CASSLQDAQPQHF.

This clonotype was observed a few times. This rearrangement joins TRBV2 to TRBJ2-7; 7 nucleotides align to TRBD1. The germline CDR1 and CDR2 sequences are SNHLY and FYNNEI. Losses at the gene ends were 10 bases for V and 3 bases for J; bases not matched to a gene: 18. The CDR3 loop spans 16 amino acids. CDR3 DNA: TGTGCCACCAACCTCCTCGACAGGGCGAGGGGCTACGAGCAGTACTTC. Amino acids: CATNLLDRARGYEQYF.

The table lists this clonotype with many counts. This chain connects TRBV18 to TRBJ2-1, with TRBD2 as a possible D gene (5 bases). From germline, CDR1 is KGHSH and CDR2 LQKENI. The V gene lost 0 bases and the J gene lost 9 bases, with 18 bases spanning the gap. The CDR3 sequence is 16 residues long. CDR3 protein: CASSPPHGGNNGEQFF. The CDR3 region has the DNA TGTGCCAGCTCACCACCGCACGGAGGCAACAACGGTGAGCAGTTCTTC.

This clonotype occurred many times. This chain uses TRBV7-9 with TRBJ2-7; 8 bases map to TRBD1. Germline V gives CDR1 SEHNR, CDR2 FQNEAQ (reference sequence). The CDR3 is 14 residues long. The trim removed 5 bases at V and 3 bases at J, leaving 6 bases unmatched. The CDR3 reads CASSHRDRNYEQYF. The CDR3 nucleotides are TGTGCCAGCAGCCACCGGGACAGGAACTACGAGCAGTACTTC. The full variable domain, in which reference TRBV7-9 and TRBJ2-7 provide the parts outside the CDR3, is DTGVSQNPRHKITKRGQNVTFRCDPISEHNRLYWYRQTLGQGPEFLTYFQNEAQLEKSRLLSDRFSAERPKGSFSTLEIQRTEQGDSAMYLCASSHRDRNYEQYFGPGTRLTVT.

The chain is built from TRBV7-9 and TRBJ2-5; weak D call: TRBD2 (5 bases). The CDR3 has 16 amino acids. In germline, CDR1 is SEHNR, CDR2 FQNEAQ (reference sequence). Trimming removed 1 base at V and 7 bases at J, with 19 bases between. CDR3 region: CASSLVPRDSKMTQYF. CDR3 in DNA: TGTGCCAGCAGCTTAGTACCCCGGGATTCGAAGATGACCCAGTACTTC.

The chain couples TRBV4-3 to TRBJ2-5; perhaps TRBD1 as D (6 bases). CDR1 is LGHNA and CDR2 is YSLEER in the germline V gene. The V end lost 6 bases, the J end lost 0 bases, and 8 bases lay between the germline ends. CDR3 size: 13 residues. This chain's CDR3 is CASRRTDQETQYF. CDR3 DNA sequence: TGCGCCAGCAGACGGACAGACCAAGAGACCCAGTACTTC.

This chain connects TRBV4-1 to TRBJ2-7; TRBD1 matches at 9 bases. This CDR3 comprises 15 residues. CDR1 is MGHRA, CDR2 YSYEKL, per germline. The trim removed 4 bases at V and 4 bases at J, leaving 8 bases unmatched. CDR3 bases: TGCGCCAGCAGCCCAGTGGGGACAGGGAGTTACGAGCAGTACTTC. Translated: CASSPVGTGSYEQYF.

This clonotype has a handful of counts. The V call is TRBV20-1, the J call TRBJ2-7; 12 bases fit TRBD2. V shed 1 base, J shed 4 bases, and the junction held 8 bases outside the gene matches. The CDR3 contains 16 residues. The germline V gene encodes CDR1 DFQATT and CDR2 SNEGSKA (reference sequence). The CDR3 coding sequence is TGCAGTGCTAGAGGTTGGACTAGCGGGAAGGGGTACGAGCAGTACTTC. It translates to CSARGWTSGKGYEQYF.

This clonotype has only one observation. The rearrangement joins TRBV4-1 to TRBJ1-5; D uncertain. Germline CDR1 MGHRA, CDR2 YSYEKL. The CDR3 has 17 amino acids. V was pared by 1 base and J by 2 bases, with 15 bases between. Here the CDR3 reads CASSQAGPNLGNQPQHF. The DNA for the CDR3 is TGCGCCAGCAGCCAAGCGGGCCCTAACCTTGGCAATCAGCCCCAGCATTTT.

The chain links TRBV11-3 to TRBJ2-1, with a weak D call TRBD1 (5 bases). Trimming pared 1 base from V and 2 bases from J, leaving 12 bases between. The CDR3 has 16 amino acids. Germline lookup yields CDR1 SGHNT and CDR2 YENEEA. CDR3 DNA sequence: TGTGCCAGCAGCTTAGGGGGCCTTAATACCTACAATGAGCAGTTCTTC. Protein sequence: CASSLGGLNTYNEQFF.

The chain employs TRBV18 and TRBJ2-5; D perhaps matches TRBD1 (5 bases). The V and J ends lost 4 bases and 5 bases respectively, with 23 bases between them. CDR1 and CDR2 from the germline V gene are KGHSH and LQKENI. The CDR3 has 17 amino acids. CDR3 in DNA: TGTGCCAGCTCACTTGCGCTCAACCAGGGCACCGGGGAGACCCAGTACTTC. Translated, it gives CASSLALNQGTGETQYF. The full variable domain, with the rest looked up from reference TRBV18 and TRBJ2-5, is NAGVMQNPRHLVRRRGQEARLRCSPMKGHSHVYWYRQLPEEGLKFMVYLQKENIIDESGMPKERFSAEFPKEGPSILRIQQVVRGDSAAYFCASSLALNQGTGETQYFGPGTRLLVL.

The chain uses TRBV23-1 and TRBJ2-7, with D unclear. TRBV23-1 is an ORF, with its function uncertain. The CDR3 is 13 amino acids. The V end was cut by 3 bases, the J end by 3 bases, with 9 bases between. In DNA, the CDR3 is TGCGCCAGCAGTCAGGGTTGTTACTACGAGCAGTACTTC. Translated: CASSQGCYYEQYF.

V is TRBV7-9 and J is TRBJ2-7, with 8 bases identical to TRBD1. Trimming at V came to 5 bases and at J to 3 bases, leaving 6 bases not matched to a gene. The CDR3 contains 14 residues. Germline-derived CDR1 and CDR2 are SEHNR and FQNEAQ (reference sequence). Written as DNA, the CDR3 is TGTGCCAGCAGCGCCGCTGGACAGGGCTACGAGCAGTACTTC. Its translation is CASSAAGQGYEQYF.

V is TRBV4-3 and J is TRBJ2-3; maybe TRBD2 (6 bases). V was shortened by 1 base and J by 1 base, with 12 bases between the two germline ends. The CDR3 totals 16 residues. The germline CDR1 and CDR2 sequences are LGHNA and YSLEER. The CDR3 coding sequence is TGCGCCAGCAGCCAAGTTGCGGGATCGGGCACAGATACGCAGTATTTT. Translated: CASSQVAGSGTDTQYF.

The chain joins TRBV19 to TRBJ1-5, with 11 bases fitting TRBD1. V lost 7 bases to trimming and J lost 4 bases; unmatched junction nucleotides: 6. CDR3 length: 15 residues. Germline CDR1 reads LNHDA; CDR2 reads SQIVND (reference sequence). CDR3 DNA sequence: TGTGCCAGTACCCCGGACAGGGGGCGGAATCAGCCCCAGCATTTT. Translating gives CASTPDRGRNQPQHF.

The chain combines TRBV24-1 with TRBJ2-7, with D perhaps assigned TRBD1 or TRBD2 (6 bases each). Germline assignment: CDR1 KGHDR and CDR2 SFDVKD. Deletions cut 10 bases from V and 2 bases from J, with 11 bases between. The CDR3 extends over 12 amino acids. DNA of the CDR3: TGTGCCACAGGGAGGACAGCCTACGAGCAGTACTTC. It encodes CATGRTAYEQYF.

In DNA, the CDR3 is TGTGCCACCAGTCTCTCCGGGGGGCAAGCTTTCTTT. This codes for CATSLSGGQAFF. The chain employs TRBV24-1 and TRBJ1-1; D may be TRBD1 (6 bases). The CDR3 has 12 residues. V gave up 6 bases and J gave up 9 bases, with 13 bases separating them. Germline values: CDR1 KGHDR, CDR2 SFDVKD.

This rearrangement joins TRBV15 to TRBJ2-7, with TRBD2 as a possible D gene (6 bases). This CDR3 region has 14 residues. From germline, CDR1 is LNHNV and CDR2 YYDKDF (reference sequence). V dropped 1 base and J dropped 7 bases, with 14 bases sitting between them. This CDR3 is CATSRGLDSREQYF. DNA for the CDR3: TGTGCCACCAGCAGAGGACTAGATTCGAGAGAGCAGTACTTC.